The 14 T cell receptor beta chains below were found in one sample sequenced in a study of shared clonotypes between healthy human individuals. Generated by immunoSEQ multiplex PCR, the TCRdb table keeps only in-frame clones and is missing some. The data show approximately 1.5 million clones, approximately 98% seen once. The sequenced sample consisted of naive CD4+ T cells sorted from blood. Subset indicated: CD45RA+ positively selected. The receptors here all came from a man aged 30 to 45 in good health.

This chain uses TRBV6-4 with TRBJ2-3; 7 positions match TRBD2. CDR3 length: 16 amino acids. CDR1 is MRHNA, CDR2 SNTAGT, per germline. With 2 bases clipped from V and 2 bases from J, the junction kept 7 bases outside the gene matches. The DNA of the CDR3 is TGTGCCAGCAGTGACGCCGCGGGAGCCCCCACAGATACGCAGTATTTT. Protein sequence: CASSDAAGAPTDTQYF.

The chain employs TRBV10-3 and TRBJ1-1; 8 bases are a match to TRBD1. This CDR3 comprises 14 residues. The V and J ends lost 7 bases and 6 bases, in that order; junction bases with no gene match: 10. Germline assignment: CDR1 ENHRY and CDR2 SYGVKD. The CDR3 spells CAIMMDRAQPEAFF. The DNA of the CDR3 is TGTGCCATCATGATGGACAGGGCGCAGCCTGAAGCTTTCTTT.

The chain has TRBV5-1 and TRBJ1-5; D perhaps matches TRBD1 (5 bases). Germline lookup yields CDR1 SGHRS and CDR2 YFSETQ. The CDR3 runs to 15 residues. V lost 4 bases, J lost 0 bases, and 11 bases lay in between. The DNA of the CDR3 is TGCGCCAGCAGCCTAGGGACTCCTAGCAATCAGCCCCAGCATTTT. This codes for CASSLGTPSNQPQHF. Drawing the rest from reference TRBV5-1 and TRBJ1-5, the complete variable domain is KAGVTQTPRYLIKTRGQQVTLSCSPISGHRSVSWYQQTPGQGLQFLFEYFSETQRNKGNFPGRFSGRQFSNSRSEMNVSTLELGDSALYLCASSLGTPSNQPQHFGDGTRLSIL.

The genes are TRBV18 and TRBJ1-1; D possibly corresponds to TRBD1 (5 bases). Germline V gene data show CDR1 as KGHSH and CDR2 as LQKENI. V was shortened by 6 bases and J by 0 bases, with 17 bases between the two germline ends. The CDR3 has 16 amino acids. The CDR3 here is CASSPSRGPLNTEAFF. The CDR3 DNA follows: TGTGCCAGCTCTCCTTCGAGGGGTCCTTTGAACACTGAAGCTTTCTTT.

This sequence joins TRBV28 and TRBJ2-7; a possible D gene is TRBD1 (5 bases). Germline assignment: CDR1 MDHEN and CDR2 SYDVKM. This CDR3 has 15 amino acids. The V and J ends lost 8 bases and 3 bases respectively, with 20 bases between them. The CDR3 here is CASRTPYRNHYEQYF. The CDR3 DNA reads as TGTGCCAGCCGAACCCCTTACAGGAACCACTACGAGCAGTACTTC.

The chain employs TRBV6-4 and TRBJ2-2; D perhaps matches TRBD1 (5 bases). Germline V CDR1 and CDR2: MRHNA, SNTAGT. CDR3 length: 14 residues. Trimming left V 2 bases short and J 3 bases short, with 7 bases between. CDR3 region: CASSDSRDTGELFF. The CDR3 DNA reads TGTGCCAGCAGTGACAGCAGGGACACCGGGGAGCTGTTTTTT.

V usage is TRBV6-5 and J usage is TRBJ2-5; 8 bases are shared with TRBD1. The CDR3 is 15 residues long. Germline loops: CDR1 MNHEY, CDR2 SVGAGI. V was clipped by 2 bases and J by 7 bases; unmatched bases: 9. The CDR3 is CASSYPDRGLVTQYF. The DNA of the CDR3 is TGTGCCAGCAGTTACCCTGACAGGGGCTTGGTGACCCAGTACTTC.

This rearrangement joins TRBV29-1 to TRBJ2-2; D ambiguous. Trimming left V 6 bases short and J 6 bases short, with 14 bases between. This CDR3 has 13 residues. Germline CDR1 reads SQVTM; CDR2 reads ANQGSEA. The CDR3 bases are TGCAGCGTCCTACTCCCTCTTTCCGGGGAGCTGTTTTTT. This encodes CSVLLPLSGELFF.

The count of this clone is one. V gene TRBV7-2 combines with J gene TRBJ1-1; D gene uncertain. Per germline, CDR1 SGHTA and CDR2 FQGNSA. Between the trimmed V and J ends, which lost 2 bases and 4 bases, there was a span of 14 bases. There are 15 residues in the CDR3. The CDR3 sequence is CASSLSRGQSTEAFF. CDR3 in DNA: TGTGCCAGCAGCTTAAGCCGCGGGCAGAGCACTGAAGCTTTCTTT.

The CDR3 is CASSVSPGGPSEQYF. The CDR3 region has the DNA TGTGCCAGCAGCGTATCCCCGGGAGGGCCTTCCGAGCAGTACTTC. This sequence joins TRBV9 and TRBJ2-7; TRBD2 matches at 8 bases. Germline values: CDR1 SGDLS, CDR2 YYNGEE. After removal of 1 base from V and 6 bases from J, the junction contained 9 bases not matched to a gene. The CDR3 covers 15 residues. Combining the CDR3 with reference TRBV9 and TRBJ2-7 gives the whole variable domain DSGVTQTPKHLITATGQRVTLRCSPRSGDLSVYWYQQSLDQGLQFLIQYYNGEERAKGNILERFSAQQFPDLHSELNLSSLELGDSALYFCASSVSPGGPSEQYFGPGTRLTVT.

This clone is a singleton in its sample. The chain couples TRBV9 to TRBJ2-2; TRBD1 is a possible D gene (5 bases). The CDR3 extends over 14 amino acids. Trimming took 2 bases from V and 4 from J, leaving 9 bases between them. Germline V CDR1 and CDR2: SGDLS, YYNGEE. This CDR3 reads CASSVLTGTGELFF. The CDR3 nucleotides read TGTGCCAGCAGCGTCCTTACAGGCACCGGGGAGCTGTTTTTT.

CDR3: CASRGIVPGNEQFF. CDR3 nucleotide sequence: TGTGCCAGCAGGGGTATCGTGCCGGGGAATGAGCAGTTCTTC. This sequence joins TRBV27 and TRBJ2-1; D is perhaps TRBD2 (5 bases). CDR3 length: 14 residues. Germline lookup yields CDR1 MNHEY and CDR2 SMNVEV (reference sequence). V lost 6 bases and J lost 7, with 16 bases in between.

The rearrangement uses TRBV5-4 and TRBJ2-7; 9 bases map to TRBD2. The V gene end was trimmed by 4 bases and the J gene end by 0 bases; junction bases not matched to a gene: 8. CDR3 length: 16 residues. Germline V gene lookup returns CDR1 SGHNT and CDR2 YYREEE (reference sequence). The CDR3, as DNA: TGTGCCAGCAGCCCAGTTATAGCGGGAGCCTCCTACGAGCAGTACTTC. Residues: CASSPVIAGASYEQYF.

As to this clone: Other DNA sequences from this sample encode an identical CDR3 as well. The chain uses TRBV29-1 and TRBJ2-1; D not resolved. Germline CDR1 SQVTM, CDR2 ANQGSEA. The CDR3 contains 10 residues. V dropped 4 bases and J dropped 7 bases, with 5 bases sitting between them. CDR3 protein: CSVGGNEQFF. CDR3 sequence (DNA): TGCAGCGTTGGTGGTAATGAGCAGTTCTTC.